This entry lists 13 T cell receptor beta chains sequenced from one sample in a study of cytomegalovirus exposure and HLA in healthy donors. PCR primers comprised 60 Vbeta and 13 Jbeta primers. Assay: immunoSEQ multiplex PCR; the TCRdb copy retains only in-frame clones and omits some. This repertoire shows about 120,000 clones, 77% found once; its top ten account for roughly 6%. Material for sequencing was PBMCs. These receptors originate from a young man in good health and CMV-seropositive.

This chain links TRBV28 with TRBJ1-2, with a possible D match to TRBD1 (6 bases). Trimming cost V 8 bases and J 4 bases, with 14 bases left between them. The CDR3 contains 13 residues. CDR1 and CDR2 (germline): MDHEN, SYDVKM. This chain's CDR3 is CASETGGSYGYTF. The DNA for the CDR3 is TGTGCCAGCGAGACAGGCGGGTCCTATGGCTACACCTTC.

This clone has a handful of counts. The genes are TRBV13 and TRBJ1-3; 7 bases fit TRBD1. Germline trimming cut 3 bases from V and 2 bases from J; bases unmatched to any gene: 1. This CDR3 is 14 amino acids long. Per germline, CDR1 PRHDT and CDR2 FYEKMQ (reference sequence). The CDR3, as DNA: TGTGCCAGCAGCTTTACAGGGGCTGGAAACACCATATATTTT. It encodes CASSFTGAGNTIYF.

This clone was recorded a few times. The chain uses TRBV5-5 and TRBJ1-5, with 12 bases that match TRBD1. V lost 4 bases, J lost 7 bases, and 6 bases stayed unmatched. The germline CDR1 and CDR2 sequences are SGHKS and YYEKEE (reference sequence). The CDR3 is 15 amino acids. The CDR3, as DNA: TGTGCCAGCAGCCCAACCGGGACAGGGGGCCAGCCCCAGCATTTT. Protein: CASSPTGTGGQPQHF.

The V call is TRBV2, the J call TRBJ1-1; D uncertain. The germline CDR1 and CDR2 sequences are SNHLY and FYNNEI. The V and J ends lost 3 bases and 0 bases respectively, with 11 bases between them. The CDR3 consists of 15 residues. CDR3 protein: CASSEDGVLNTEAFF. The CDR3 nucleotides are TGTGCCAGCAGTGAGGACGGGGTATTGAACACTGAAGCTTTCTTT.

The rearrangement joins TRBV6-4 to TRBJ2-2; 8 nucleotides align to TRBD2. Trimming took 0 bases from V and 6 from J; bases not matched to a gene: 3. Germline V gene lookup returns CDR1 MRHNA and CDR2 SNTAGT. The CDR3 extends over 15 amino acids. CDR3 nucleotides: TGTGCCAGCAGTGACTCGGTAGCGGGATCCGGGGAGCTGTTTTTT. Its translation is CASSDSVAGSGELFF.

V usage is TRBV12-5 and J usage is TRBJ2-1; 15 bases align to TRBD2. CDR1 and CDR2 from the germline V gene are LGHNT and FRNRAP. The CDR3 extends over 15 amino acids. After removal of 1 base from V and 8 bases from J, the junction contained 0 bases not matched to a gene. The CDR3 DNA reads as TGTGCTAGTGGTTTGGGGACTAGCGGGGGGGATGAGCAGTTCTTC. Amino acid sequence: CASGLGTSGGDEQFF.

This chain connects TRBV29-1 to TRBJ1-4, with unresolved D. The germline CDR1 and CDR2 sequences are SQVTM and ANQGSEA. V was pared by 0 bases and J by 7 bases, with 9 bases between. The CDR3 contains 13 residues. CDR3 in amino acids: CSVEDRNSEKLFF. The DNA for the CDR3 is TGCAGCGTTGAAGATCGGAACAGTGAAAAACTGTTTTTT. Together with reference TRBV29-1 and TRBJ1-4, the CDR3 gives the full variable domain: SAVISQKPSRDICQRGTSLTIQCQVDSQVTMMFWYRQQPGQSLTLIATANQGSEATYESGFVIDKFPISRPNLTFSTLTVSNMSPEDSSIYLCSVEDRNSEKLFFGSGTQLSVL.

The V and J genes are TRBV21-1 and TRBJ2-7; TRBD1 is taken as the D call from the table, unchecked against the DNA. TRBV21-1 is a documented pseudogene. The CDR3 is 20 residues long. Here the CDR3 DNA reads TGTGCCAGCAGCGCCCAACCCCGGGACAGGGGAACCCGATATTCCTACGAGCAGTACTTC. Translating it yields CASSAQPRDRGTRYSYEQYF.

In this sample, this clone turned up a few times. The chain links TRBV7-5 to TRBJ1-2; the table's D gene call, TRBD1, was not cross checked with the DNA. TRBV7-5 is an annotated pseudogene. This CDR3 is 13 amino acids long. CDR3 region: CASLSFQGVSYTF. The CDR3 DNA is TGTGCCAGCCTCTCGTTTCAGGGGGTTAGCTACACCTTC.

V and J are TRBV7-9 and TRBJ2-2, with D perhaps TRBD2 (5 bases). This CDR3 is 16 amino acids long. Trimming cost V 4 bases and J 0 bases, with 12 bases left between them. Germline CDR1 reads SEHNR; CDR2 reads FQNEAQ (reference sequence). The DNA for the CDR3 is TGTGCCAGCAGCTCGGACTCGCGCGCGAACACCGGGGAGCTGTTTTTT. Translation gives CASSSDSRANTGELFF.

The CDR3 DNA is TGTGCCTGGAGTGTACACAGCCGTAATGAAAAACTGTTTTTT. Its translation: CAWSVHSRNEKLFF. The rearrangement uses TRBV30 and TRBJ1-4; no clear D. CDR1 and CDR2 (germline): GTSNPN, SVGIG (reference sequence). The CDR3 loop spans 14 amino acids. The germline V and J ends were trimmed by 0 bases and 4 bases, with 9 bases remaining between them.

V gene TRBV13 combines with J gene TRBJ1-1; the D gene is possibly TRBD1 (6 bases). V shed 2 bases and J shed 8 bases, with 15 bases lying between them. This CDR3 is 14 amino acids long. In germline, CDR1 is PRHDT, CDR2 FYEKMQ (reference sequence). CDR3 loop: CASSLTGNEGEAFF. The CDR3 nucleotides are TGTGCCAGCAGCTTAACAGGGAATGAGGGGGAAGCTTTCTTT.

The V gene is TRBV6-1, the J gene TRBJ1-5; TRBD1 is a possible D gene (5 bases). Germline assignment: CDR1 MNHNS and CDR2 SASEGT. Between the trimmed V and J ends, which lost 10 bases and 6 bases, there was a span of 16 bases. The CDR3 contains 13 residues. The CDR3 bases are TGTGCCATCCTGCCGGGGGTGAGTCAGCCCCAGCATTTT. Translation gives CAILPGVSQPQHF.